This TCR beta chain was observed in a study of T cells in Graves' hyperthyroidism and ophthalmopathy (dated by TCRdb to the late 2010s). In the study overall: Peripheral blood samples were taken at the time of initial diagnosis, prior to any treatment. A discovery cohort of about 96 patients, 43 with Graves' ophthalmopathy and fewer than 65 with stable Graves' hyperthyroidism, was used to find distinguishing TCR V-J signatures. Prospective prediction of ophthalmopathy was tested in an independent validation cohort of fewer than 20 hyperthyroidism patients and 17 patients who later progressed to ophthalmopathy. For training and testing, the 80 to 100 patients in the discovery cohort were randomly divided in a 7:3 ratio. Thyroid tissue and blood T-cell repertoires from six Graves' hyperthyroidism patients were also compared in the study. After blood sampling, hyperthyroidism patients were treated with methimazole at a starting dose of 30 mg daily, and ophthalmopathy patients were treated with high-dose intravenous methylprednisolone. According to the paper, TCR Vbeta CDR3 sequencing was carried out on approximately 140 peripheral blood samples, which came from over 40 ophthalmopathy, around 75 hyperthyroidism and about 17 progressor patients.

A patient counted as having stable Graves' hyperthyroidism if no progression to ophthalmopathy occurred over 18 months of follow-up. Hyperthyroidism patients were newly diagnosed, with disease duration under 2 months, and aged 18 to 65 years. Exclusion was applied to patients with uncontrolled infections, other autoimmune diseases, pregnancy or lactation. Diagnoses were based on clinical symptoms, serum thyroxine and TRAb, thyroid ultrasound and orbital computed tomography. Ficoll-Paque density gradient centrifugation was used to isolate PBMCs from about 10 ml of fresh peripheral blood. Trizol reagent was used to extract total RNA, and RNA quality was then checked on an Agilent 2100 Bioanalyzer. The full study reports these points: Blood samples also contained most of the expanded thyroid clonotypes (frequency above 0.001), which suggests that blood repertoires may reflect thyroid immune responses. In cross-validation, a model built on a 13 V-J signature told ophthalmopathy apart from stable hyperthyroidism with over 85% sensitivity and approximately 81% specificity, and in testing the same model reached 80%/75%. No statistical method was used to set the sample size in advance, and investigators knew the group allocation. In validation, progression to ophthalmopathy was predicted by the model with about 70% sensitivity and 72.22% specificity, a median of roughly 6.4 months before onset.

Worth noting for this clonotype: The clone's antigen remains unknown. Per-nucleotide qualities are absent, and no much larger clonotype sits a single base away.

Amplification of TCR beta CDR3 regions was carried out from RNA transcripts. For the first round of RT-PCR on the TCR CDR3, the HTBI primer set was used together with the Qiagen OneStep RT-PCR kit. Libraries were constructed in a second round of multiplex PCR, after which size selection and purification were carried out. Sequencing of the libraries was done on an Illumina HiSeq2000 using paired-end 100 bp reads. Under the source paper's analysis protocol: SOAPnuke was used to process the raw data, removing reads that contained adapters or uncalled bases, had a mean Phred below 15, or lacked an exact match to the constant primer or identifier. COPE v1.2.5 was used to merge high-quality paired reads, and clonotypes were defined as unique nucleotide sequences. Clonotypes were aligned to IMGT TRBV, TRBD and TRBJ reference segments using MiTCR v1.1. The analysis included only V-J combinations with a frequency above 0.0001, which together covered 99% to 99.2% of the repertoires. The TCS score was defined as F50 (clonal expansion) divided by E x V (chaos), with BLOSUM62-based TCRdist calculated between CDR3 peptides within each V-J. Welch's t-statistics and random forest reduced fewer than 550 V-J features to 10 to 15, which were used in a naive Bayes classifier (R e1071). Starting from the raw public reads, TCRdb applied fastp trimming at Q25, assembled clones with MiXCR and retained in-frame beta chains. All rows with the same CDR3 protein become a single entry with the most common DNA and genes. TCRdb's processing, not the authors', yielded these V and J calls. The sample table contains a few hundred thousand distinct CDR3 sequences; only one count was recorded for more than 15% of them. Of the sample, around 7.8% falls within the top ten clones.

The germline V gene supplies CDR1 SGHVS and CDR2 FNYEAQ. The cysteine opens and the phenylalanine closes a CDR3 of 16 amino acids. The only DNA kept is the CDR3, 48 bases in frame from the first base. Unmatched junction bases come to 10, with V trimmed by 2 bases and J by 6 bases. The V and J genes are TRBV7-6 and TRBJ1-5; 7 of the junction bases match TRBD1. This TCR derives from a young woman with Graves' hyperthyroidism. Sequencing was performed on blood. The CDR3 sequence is CASSLTARGPGQPQHF. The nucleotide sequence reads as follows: TGTGCCAGCAGCTTAACGGCGAGGGGGCCCGGTCAGCCCCAGCATTTT.